This T cell receptor beta chain was documented in a study of blood T cell repertoires in COVID-19. Study-wide background: Material from acute and convalescent COVID-19 was sourced from the United States, Italy and Spain. T cells, B-cell-depleted T cells, or PBMCs provided the cDNA or gDNA that served as material.

Per the authors' pipeline: Cell counts per sample came from amplifying reference gene primers. Method: immunoSEQ multiplex PCR; TCRdb's copy keeps in-frame clones and lacks some. Clone size and the V and J calls come from that table; the DNA yielded D and trimming. In the table there are 170,000 or so clones, around 89% of which are singletons. V lost 4 bases, J lost 0 bases, and 13 bases lay in between. Germline CDR1 and CDR2: SGHNT and YYREEE (reference sequence). The CDR3 contains 15 residues. V gene TRBV5-4 combines with J gene TRBJ1-1, with D perhaps matching TRBD1 (6 bases). The sequencing sample was made of peripheral blood. This receptor was taken from a man between 18 and 35 years old who had recovered from COVID-19. CDR3 residues: CASSPITGLNTEAFF. The CDR3 bases are TGTGCCAGCAGCCCAATTACAGGGCTGAACACTGAAGCTTTCTTT.